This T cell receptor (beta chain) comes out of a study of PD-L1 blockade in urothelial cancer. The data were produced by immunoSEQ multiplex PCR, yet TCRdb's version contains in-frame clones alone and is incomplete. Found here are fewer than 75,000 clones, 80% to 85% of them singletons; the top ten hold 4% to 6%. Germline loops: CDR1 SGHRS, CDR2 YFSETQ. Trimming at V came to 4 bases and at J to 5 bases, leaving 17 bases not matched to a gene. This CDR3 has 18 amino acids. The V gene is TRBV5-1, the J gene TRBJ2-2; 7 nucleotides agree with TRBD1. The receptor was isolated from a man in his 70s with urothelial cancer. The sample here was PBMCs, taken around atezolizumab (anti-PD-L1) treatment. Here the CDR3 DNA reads TGCGCCAGCAGCCCGGGACAGCGGTCCTCCATTGAGACCGGGGAGCTGTTTTTT. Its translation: CASSPGQRSSIETGELFF.